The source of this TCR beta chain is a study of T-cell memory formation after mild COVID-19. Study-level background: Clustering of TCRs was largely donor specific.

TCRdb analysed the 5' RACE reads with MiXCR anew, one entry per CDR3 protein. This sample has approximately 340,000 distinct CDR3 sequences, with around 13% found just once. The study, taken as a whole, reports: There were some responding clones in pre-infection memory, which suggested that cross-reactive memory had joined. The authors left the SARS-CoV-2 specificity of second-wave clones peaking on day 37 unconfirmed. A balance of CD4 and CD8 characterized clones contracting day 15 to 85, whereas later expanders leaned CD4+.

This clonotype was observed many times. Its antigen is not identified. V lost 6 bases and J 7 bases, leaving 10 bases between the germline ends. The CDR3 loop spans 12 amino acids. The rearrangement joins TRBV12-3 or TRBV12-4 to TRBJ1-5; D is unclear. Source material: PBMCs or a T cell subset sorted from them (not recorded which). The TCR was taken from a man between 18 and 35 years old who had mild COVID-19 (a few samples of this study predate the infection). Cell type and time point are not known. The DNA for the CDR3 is TGTGCCAGCAGCCCCGTTGGGCAGCCCCAGCATTTT. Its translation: CASSPVGQPQHF.